This section outlines one T cell receptor beta chain sequence together with its context. Its antigen is unidentified. These data belong to a study of blood T cells in healthy people across ages. PCR was performed a second time for roughly 7 to 11 cycles using a sample-barcoded 5' primer and a J-beta primer mix. Each CDR3 protein gets one entry after TCRdb re-called the 5' RACE reads with MiXCR. Found here are 550,000 to 700,000 distinct CDR3 sequences, 25% to 30% of them singletons; the top ten hold roughly 20%. Broader study findings: TCR beta diversity, measured per million T cells, fell in a roughly linear way with age. Long-lived donors carried more naive CD4+ cells and greater diversity than aged donors. Bulk PBMC profiling left naive and antigen-experienced comparisons inconclusive.

Per the germline V gene, CDR1 is SGHNT and CDR2 is YENEEA. This CDR3 has 12 residues. The specimen was blood. This receptor was taken from a woman between 70 and 85 years old in good health. The chain employs TRBV11-3 and TRBJ2-1, with no clear D. The DNA end favors TRBJ2-7, so the J call may be wrong. As DNA, the CDR3 is TGTGCCAGCAGCCAAAATCCCTACGAGCAGTACTTC. It encodes CASSQNPYEQYF.